The following is a TCR beta chain sequence with its context. Its cognate antigen has yet to be identified. There are no base qualities to consult, and no much larger clone falls within one base. Trimming costs V 0 bases and J 8 bases, and their ends lie 5 bases apart. The germline V gene specifies SGDLS as CDR1 and YYNGEE as CDR2. The CDR3 covers 11 residues, taking in both the cysteine and the phenylalanine. Of all the DNA, just the CDR3 is kept, 33 bases in frame from base 1. This sample is drawn from a study of long-term antiretroviral therapy in people with HIV (dated by TCRdb to between 2021 and 2023). General notes on the study: The earliest samples were collected about a decade before the 2015 WHO recommendation for immediate ART, when ART was typically delayed until CD4 counts fell. A retrospective serial study tested whether changes in peripheral blood TRB repertoire composition and diversity were associated with ART initiation and durable HIV suppression. A total of some 200 cryopreserved PBMC samples came from roughly 30 adults with confirmed HIV infection and were collected serially over a mean of roughly six years (range 1-12). Among the 25 to 30 participants with HIV, eleven to twelve were female. No cross-contamination during QIAcube processing turned up in test extractions that ran a monoclonal T-cell line alongside about 35 polyclonal samples.

Points the paper makes about the study in general: No data were available on ART adherence, viral resistance or therapy changes, limiting inferences about post-ART repertoire changes. At every time point, the repertoire was dominated by expanded TRB clones first identified before ART initiation, although this dominance fluctuated and, in many PLHIV, declined after ART. HIV repertoires had narrower CDR3 length ranges than controls, and the network structure suggested an antigen-experienced repertoire that shifted only slightly toward naive after ART. Owing to limited PBMC availability, only the TCR beta chain was sequenced, without alpha chain pairing. Unsorted PBMC were profiled instead of sorted CD4+ and CD8+ T cells because pre-ART samples had limited cell numbers. The samples were dated from about 2004 to 2018, and the ART regimens that were used may be less effective than current ART regimens. ART initiation was associated with a significant increase in TRB diversity, but diversity stayed significantly below transplant donor controls even after long-term ART.

To be included, a participant needed at least one PBMC sample from before ART initiation plus at least two post-ART samples. All participants with HIV were treated in the United States of America. Before DNA extraction, cryopreserved samples of about 0.9-11 million PBMC were thawed and then washed. At the time of the earliest PBMC sample for each participant with HIV, ages ranged from about 20 to 55 years. PBMC samples from each participant spanned 1-4 timepoints before ART initiation and 2-8 timepoints after ART initiation, with a median of 7 samples. Serial HIV viral load, CD4+ T-cell count, ART history and demographic data were obtained for every participant. Genomic DNA was extracted from unsorted PBMC with a Qiagen kit on a QIAcube, with processing performed in batches of 12 samples. Sequencing of the TRB variable region was done with the immunoSEQ hsTCRB v3.0 assay at survey level resolution. TRB sequencing targeted a depth of about 40,000-55,000 T-cell genomes per sample. An Illumina MiSeq with a v3 150-cycle kit was used to sequence the pooled TRB libraries. The paper's processing steps were these. Repertoire analysis was performed in R inside a reproducible Nextflow workflow that covered QC, data transformation and analysis. Custom analyses were implemented in LymphoSeq2, an R package for AIRR-Seq data exploration. After excluding a few samples that yielded fewer than 5000 total TRB sequences, approximately 180 HIV repertoires remained for analysis. Among the 180 to 200 retained HIV repertoires, around 60 were collected before ART initiation and 129 were collected after ART initiation. Repertoires were downsampled to 5000 TRB nucleotide sequences, with summary statistics averaged over 100 downsampling iterations. Only TRB sequences with CDR3 regions of at least seven amino acids were retained for analysis. Diversity was assessed using a clonality score derived from Shannon entropy and using the Gini coefficient. In repertoire networks, the top 5000 CDR3 amino acid sequences were linked whenever an edit distance of one separated two sequences. For TRB CDR3 amino acid sequences, GLIPH2 was used to predict antigen specificity groups and MHC restriction. To flag known associations with CMV, EBV, HIV or tissue antigens, CDR3 amino acid sequences were compared against VDJdb and McPAS-TCR. Pre-ART, post-ART and control groups were compared with Wilcoxon signed-rank tests and Holm-Bonferroni correction. Sourced from immuneACCESS, this table was stored by TCRdb with only in-frame sequences that have V and J called. A share of the clones is absent; for the studies checked, an unresolved V gene accounts for under half, and the remainder has no known explanation. The D gene and trimming were derived from the DNA, and the V and J assignments and clone size from that table. This sample is represented by about 22,000 clones; around four fifths of them were singletons. The top ten constitute approximately 4% of the sample.

Sequencing used unsorted PBMCs, obtained about 4 years after starting antiretroviral therapy. The chain was built from TRBV9 and TRBJ1-2; the D gene is not confidently resolved. The sequence was collected from a man younger than 30 with HIV. The nucleotide sequence reads as follows: TGTGCCAGCAGCGTAGGCCTGGGCTACACCTTC. The resulting protein is CASSVGLGYTF. The CDR3 plus the reference TRBV9 and TRBJ1-2 genes for the other parts give the full variable domain: DSGVTQTPKHLITATGQRVTLRCSPRSGDLSVYWYQQSLDQGLQFLIQYYNGEERAKGNILERFSAQQFPDLHSELNLSSLELGDSALYFCASSVGLGYTFGSGTRLTVV.